These 28 T cell receptor beta chains came from one sample sequenced in a study of CD8 T cells in ankylosing spondylitis. MiXCR, applied by TCRdb to the 5' RACE reads, yields one record per CDR3 protein. The data contain approximately 140,000 distinct CDR3 sequences, 44% of them singletons. The sample taken for sequencing was synovial fluid, either unsorted or a sorted T cell fraction (not recorded which). Receptors were obtained from a male donor with ankylosing spondylitis.

The gene calls are TRBV2 and TRBJ1-5, with no clear D. This CDR3 comprises 13 residues. V was clipped by 6 bases and J by 2 bases, with 8 bases between them. The germline gives CDR1 SNHLY, CDR2 FYNNEI. The CDR3 loop reads CASRGYGNQPQHF. The CDR3, as DNA: TGTGCCAGCAGGGGTTATGGCAATCAGCCCCAGCATTTT.

The rearrangement joins TRBV6-5 to TRBJ2-7; D perhaps matches TRBD2 (6 bases). The V gene lost 2 bases and the J gene lost 2 bases, with 22 bases spanning the gap. There are 18 residues in the CDR3. Per the germline V gene, CDR1 is MNHEY and CDR2 is SVGAGI. The DNA of the CDR3 is TGTGCCAGCAGTTACACGCTCCATTTTTGGGGGGACGCCTACGAGCAGTACTTC. Its translation: CASSYTLHFWGDAYEQYF.

This clonotype was counted only a few times. This CDR3 reads CSARARYGYTF. The CDR3 nucleotides read TGCAGTGCCCGGGCCAGATATGGCTACACCTTC. This chain connects TRBV20-1 to TRBJ1-2, with no clear D. The CDR3 extends over 11 amino acids. Trimming removed 6 bases from V and 5 bases from J, with 10 bases in between. The germline V gene encodes CDR1 DFQATT and CDR2 SNEGSKA (reference sequence).

This chain links TRBV28 with TRBJ2-1, with 14 bases aligning to TRBD2. Germline values: CDR1 MDHEN, CDR2 SYDVKM. V shed 8 bases and J 5 bases; nucleotides not matched to a gene: 11. The CDR3 runs 17 residues. The CDR3 DNA reads TGTGCCAGCCAACGACTAGCGGGAGGGCCAGGGCACAATGAGCAGTTCTTC. Residues: CASQRLAGGPGHNEQFF.

The chain's CDR3 is CATNEGRDTGELFF. The DNA for the CDR3 is TGTGCCACCAACGAGGGGCGTGACACCGGGGAGCTGTTTTTT. The chain joins TRBV19 to TRBJ2-2, with D perhaps assigned TRBD1 or TRBD2 (5 bases each). V was shortened by 10 bases and J by 3 bases, with 15 bases between the two germline ends. The length of the CDR3 is 14 residues. Germline V CDR1 and CDR2: LNHDA, SQIVND (reference sequence).

The J gene is TRBJ2-7, the V gene TRBV28; D could derive from TRBD1 or TRBD2 (5 bases each). CDR1 MDHEN and CDR2 SYDVKM come from the germline V gene. The CDR3 has 14 residues. The V end was cut by 6 bases, the J end by 4 bases, with 16 bases between. DNA of the CDR3: TGTGCCAGCAGGCTCCGGGACCACCTTTACGAGCAGTACTTC. It translates to CASRLRDHLYEQYF.

V usage is TRBV3-1 and J usage is TRBJ2-2; tentatively, D is TRBD1 or TRBD2 (6 bases each). The germline gives CDR1 LGHDT, CDR2 YNNKEL (reference sequence). The length of the CDR3 is 18 residues. Trimming took 0 bases from V and 5 from J, leaving 19 bases between them. This CDR3 is CASSQDLRDGGRTGELFF. The CDR3, as DNA: TGTGCCAGCAGCCAAGATCTCCGTGATGGGGGGCGAACCGGGGAGCTGTTTTTT.

The rearrangement uses TRBV5-1 and TRBJ1-1; 10 nucleotides match TRBD1. CDR1 is SGHRS and CDR2 is YFSETQ in the germline V gene. This CDR3 has 18 amino acids. With 6 bases clipped from V and 6 bases from J, the junction kept 20 bases outside the gene matches. The CDR3 protein is CASTLVPGTGASIAEAFF. The CDR3 bases are TGCGCCAGCACCCTTGTACCCGGGACAGGGGCAAGTATAGCTGAAGCTTTCTTT. The full variable domain, completed using reference TRBV5-1 and TRBJ1-1, is KAGVTQTPRYLIKTRGQQVTLSCSPISGHRSVSWYQQTPGQGLQFLFEYFSETQRNKGNFPGRFSGRQFSNSRSEMNVSTLELGDSALYLCASTLVPGTGASIAEAFFGQGTRLTVV.

This clonotype has a handful of counts. The chain employs TRBV5-6 and TRBJ2-1; TRBD2 aligns across 8 bases. CDR3 length equals 16 residues. With V trimmed by 0 bases and J by 3 bases, 5 bases remained unmatched. Germline CDR1 is SGHDT and CDR2 is YYEEEE. Here the CDR3 DNA reads TGTGCCAGCAGCTTGGGGGGTAGCGGGATCTACAATGAGCAGTTCTTC. Translation gives CASSLGGSGIYNEQFF. Together with reference TRBV5-6 and TRBJ2-1, the CDR3 gives the full variable domain: DAGVTQSPTHLIKTRGQQVTLRCSPKSGHDTVSWYQQALGQGPQFIFQYYEEEERQRGNFPDRFSGHQFPNYSSELNVNALLLGDSALYLCASSLGGSGIYNEQFFGPGTRLTVL.

In this sample, this clonotype turned up many times. The rearrangement uses TRBV28 and TRBJ2-2, with 8 positions matching TRBD2. V was clipped by 6 bases and J by 0 bases; unmatched bases: 6. The CDR3 covers 16 residues. Germline V gene data show CDR1 as MDHEN and CDR2 as SYDVKM. In DNA form, the CDR3 reads TGTGCCAGCAGAACCACTAGCGGAGCGAACACCGGGGAGCTGTTTTTT. It yields the protein CASRTTSGANTGELFF.

The chain links TRBV3-1 to TRBJ2-5; no clear D. V lost 0 bases and J lost 5, with 4 bases in between. CDR3 length: 12 amino acids. CDR1 and CDR2 (germline): LGHDT, YNNKEL (reference sequence). The DNA for the CDR3 is TGTGCCAGCAGCCAAGATGAGGAGACCCAGTACTTC. This encodes CASSQDEETQYF.

The chain employs TRBV27 and TRBJ2-5; unclear D gene. Trimming shortened V by 6 bases and J by 0 bases, and 8 bases separated the two germline ends. Germline V gives CDR1 MNHEY, CDR2 SMNVEV (reference sequence). This CDR3 is built from 13 residues. Written as DNA, the CDR3 is TGTGCCAGCAGCGGACCGTACCAAGAGACCCAGTACTTC. This gives the protein CASSGPYQETQYF.

This clonotype appeared a few times. The gene calls are TRBV4-3 and TRBJ2-3, with 9 bases that match TRBD2. Germline-derived CDR1 and CDR2 are LGHNA and YSLEER. CDR3 length: 17 amino acids. J gave up 2 bases and V 0 bases, and 6 bases lay outside the gene matches. In nucleotides, the CDR3 is TGCGCCAGCAGCCAAGATCAGGGACTAGCAGTCACAGATACGCAGTATTTT. This encodes CASSQDQGLAVTDTQYF.

This clonotype was seen many times. This chain links TRBV20-1 with TRBJ2-1; 7 bases map to TRBD2. The germline V gene encodes CDR1 DFQATT and CDR2 SNEGSKA (reference sequence). V trimming: 7 bases; J trimming: 3 bases; junction bases outside the gene matches: 9. The CDR3 is 14 residues long. In nucleotides, the CDR3 is TGCAGTGTCGCGACTAGCCTGGACTACAATGAGCAGTTCTTC. It encodes CSVATSLDYNEQFF.

The chain uses TRBV12-3 or TRBV12-4 and TRBJ1-1; no clear D. The V and J ends lost 3 bases and 5 bases respectively, with 7 bases between them. The CDR3 has 12 residues. CDR3 bases: TGTGCCAGCAGTTTCTCCGGAACTGAAGCTTTCTTT. Translating gives CASSFSGTEAFF.

The chain carries TRBV4-3 and TRBJ2-1; no clear D. The ends were cut back, 4 bases at V and 4 bases at J, with 14 bases in the middle. The CDR3 loop spans 15 amino acids. Per the germline V gene, CDR1 is LGHNA and CDR2 is YSLEER. DNA of the CDR3: TGCGCCAGCAGCCCAGACATAGCACTATACAATGAGCAGTTCTTC. As protein: CASSPDIALYNEQFF.

This clonotype was found a few times. The J gene is TRBJ1-1, the V gene TRBV6-1; maybe TRBD1 (5 bases). The CDR3 totals 14 residues. The V gene's germline CDR1 is MNHNS and CDR2 SASEGT. V was shortened by 6 bases and J by 1 base, with 12 bases between the two germline ends. CDR3 loop: CASRWMTANTEAFF. The DNA of the CDR3 is TGTGCCAGCAGGTGGATGACAGCGAACACTGAAGCTTTCTTT.

Only a few counts were recorded for this clonotype. Written as DNA, the CDR3 is TGTGCCAGCAGAGGGACTAGCGGGAGGTTCACCTACAATGAGCAGTTCTTC. This translates into CASRGTSGRFTYNEQFF. The chain has TRBV6-2 or TRBV6-3 and TRBJ2-1, with 15 bases that match TRBD2. After removal of 6 bases from V and 2 bases from J, the junction contained 5 bases not matched to a gene. The CDR3 loop spans 17 amino acids. Germline lookup yields CDR1 MNHEY and CDR2 SVGEGT.

This clonotype was counted ten times or more. This chain connects TRBV29-1 to TRBJ2-1; the match to TRBD2 covers 10 bases. The CDR3 is 17 amino acids. The J segment lost 0 bases and the V segment lost 6 bases, leaving 11 bases of the junction unmatched. CDR1 and CDR2 from the germline V gene are SQVTM and ANQGSEA. Here the CDR3 reads CSVRGLAGESSYNEQFF. For the CDR3, the DNA is TGCAGCGTCCGGGGTCTAGCGGGGGAGAGCTCCTACAATGAGCAGTTCTTC.

This clonotype was counted between two and nine times. The rearrangement uses TRBV6-5 and TRBJ2-3; D uncertain. Germline V gives CDR1 MNHEY, CDR2 SVGAGI. The CDR3 runs 11 residues. The V gene lost 6 bases and the J gene lost 5 bases, with 6 bases spanning the gap. The CDR3 bases are TGTGCCAGCAGCATGCAAGATACGCAGTATTTT. This encodes CASSMQDTQYF.

This clonotype was seen a handful of times. DNA of the CDR3: TGTGCCAGCAGCGACGCTAGCGGGACGACCTACGAGCAGTACTTC. Residues: CASSDASGTTYEQYF. This chain links TRBV7-9 with TRBJ2-7, with 9 bases fitting TRBD2. With 5 bases clipped from V and 2 bases from J, the junction kept 7 bases outside the gene matches. Germline values: CDR1 SEHNR, CDR2 FQNEAQ (reference sequence). CDR3 size: 15 residues.

This clonotype has just one count. The CDR3 bases are TGTGCCAGCAGCGTATCTGGGGGCGGAAAACTGTTTTTT. Protein product: CASSVSGGGKLFF. This rearrangement joins TRBV9 to TRBJ1-4; tentatively, D is TRBD1 (6 bases). This CDR3 is built from 13 residues. CDR1 and CDR2 (germline): SGDLS, YYNGEE. V dropped 1 base and J dropped 10 bases, with 11 bases sitting between them.

V is TRBV7-9 and J is TRBJ1-1; no clear D gene. From germline, CDR1 is SEHNR and CDR2 FQNEAQ (reference sequence). The V end lost 2 bases, the J end lost 4 bases, and 11 bases lay between the germline ends. The CDR3 totals 14 residues. DNA of the CDR3: TGTGCCAGCAGCTTAAAAGGTGCAGCCACTGAAGCTTTCTTT. It yields the protein CASSLKGAATEAFF.

The chain is built from TRBV19 and TRBJ2-1; D may be TRBD1 (6 bases). V shed 0 bases and J shed 8 bases, with 14 bases lying between them. This CDR3 comprises 15 residues. CDR1 is LNHDA and CDR2 is SQIVND in the germline V gene (reference sequence). Here the CDR3 reads CASSIDCPPGDEQFF. The CDR3 DNA sequence: TGTGCCAGTAGTATAGACTGCCCCCCAGGGGATGAGCAGTTCTTC.

V and J are TRBV11-2 and TRBJ2-2, with 11 bases fitting TRBD2. V trimming: 5 bases; J trimming: 10 bases; junction bases outside the gene matches: 9. Germline loops: CDR1 SGHAT, CDR2 FQNNGV. The CDR3 is 15 amino acids. CDR3 sequence: CASSSSGRALEELFF. CDR3 bases: TGTGCCAGCAGCAGTAGCGGGAGGGCCCTCGAGGAGCTGTTTTTT.

The chain links TRBV7-8 to TRBJ2-3; TRBD1 aligns across 8 bases. The germline CDR1 and CDR2 sequences are SGHVS and FQNEAQ. With V trimmed by 7 bases and J by 4 bases, 13 bases remained unmatched. CDR3 length: 16 amino acids. CDR3 amino acids: CASTLIRGPRPDTQYF. The CDR3 DNA is TGTGCCAGCACCTTGATCAGGGGGCCGAGGCCAGATACGCAGTATTTT.

This clonotype was seen a few times. The gene calls are TRBV6-4 and TRBJ2-3; TRBD2 matches at 9 bases. The germline V gene encodes CDR1 MRHNA and CDR2 SNTAGT. V lost 4 bases and J lost 2; bases outside the gene matches: 7. This CDR3 contains 16 residues. The CDR3 loop is CASSGDSGGPTDTQYF. The CDR3 DNA follows: TGTGCCAGCAGTGGCGATAGCGGGGGACCCACAGATACGCAGTATTTT.

This chain links TRBV6-5 with TRBJ1-1, with 12 nucleotides matching TRBD1. The CDR3 is 16 amino acids. The J segment lost 3 bases and the V segment lost 2 bases, leaving 4 bases of the junction unmatched. Germline V CDR1 and CDR2: MNHEY, SVGAGI. DNA of the CDR3: TGTGCCAGCAGTTACCGGGACAGGGGGCAATACACTGAAGCTTTCTTT. It specifies CASSYRDRGQYTEAFF.